A selection of T cell receptor beta chains follows, all from one sample in a study of cytomegalovirus exposure and HLA in healthy donors. Clones were read by immunoSEQ multiplex PCR, and TCRdb kept only the in-frame ones, dropping some. The table lists around 120,000 clones, around three quarters of them singletons. The source material was PBMCs. The receptors derive from a woman aged 40 to 55 in good health and CMV-seropositive. CDR3s include the opening cysteine and the closing phenylalanine or tryptophan. The order of the fields is clone size, V gene, D gene, J gene, CDR3 protein, CDR3 DNA. The D gene is left open where the match is weak. Size is stated for part of the rows, as once, few or many counts, or as a class when the clone is expanded.

abundance: once
v_gene: TRBV15
d_gene: TRBD2
j_gene: TRBJ2-6
CDR3aa: CASSGGASGANVLTF
CDR3nt: TGTGCCTCCTCGGGAGGCGCCTCTGGGGCCAACGTCCTGACTTTC

abundance: NA
v_gene: TRBV11-2
d_gene: TRBD1
j_gene: TRBJ2-1
CDR3aa: CASSRQGAPYNEQFF
CDR3nt: TGTGCCAGCAGCCGACAGGGGGCCCCCTACAATGAGCAGTTCTTC

abundance: NA
v_gene: TRBV21-1
d_gene: NA
j_gene: TRBJ2-1
CDR3aa: CASSNVRASRNEQFF
CDR3nt: TGTGCCAGCAGCAATGTGAGGGCCAGTCGAAATGAGCAGTTCTTC

abundance: NA
v_gene: TRBV6-6
d_gene: NA
j_gene: TRBJ1-2
CDR3aa: CASSSTGRYGYTF
CDR3nt: TGTGCCAGCAGCTCGACAGGACGCTATGGCTACACCTTC

abundance: NA
v_gene: TRBV7-9
d_gene: TRBD2
j_gene: TRBJ2-7
CDR3aa: CASRPPGLTYEQYF
CDR3nt: TGTGCCAGCAGGCCACCGGGACTAACCTACGAGCAGTACTTC

abundance: NA
v_gene: TRBV27
d_gene: NA
j_gene: TRBJ2-7
CDR3aa: CASSFYAQGAYEQYF
CDR3nt: TGTGCCAGCAGTTTCTATGCACAGGGTGCCTACGAGCAGTACTTC

abundance: NA
v_gene: TRBV30
d_gene: NA
j_gene: TRBJ2-4
CDR3aa: CAWPRDRGF
CDR3nt: TGTGCCTGGCCAAGAGATAGGGGCTTC

abundance: NA
v_gene: TRBV4-3
d_gene: NA
j_gene: TRBJ1-2
CDR3aa: CASSQDRGGGYTF
CDR3nt: TGCGCCAGCAGCCAAGATCGAGGAGGAGGCTACACCTTC

abundance: NA
v_gene: TRBV27
d_gene: TRBD1
j_gene: TRBJ1-5
CDR3aa: CASGQGNQPQHF
CDR3nt: TGTGCCAGCGGACAGGGAAATCAGCCCCAGCATTTT

abundance: NA
v_gene: TRBV9
d_gene: NA
j_gene: TRBJ1-2
CDR3aa: CASSVRGDRWGYTF
CDR3nt: TGTGCCAGCAGCGTACGCGGGGACCGATGGGGCTACACCTTC

abundance: once
v_gene: TRBV19
d_gene: NA
j_gene: TRBJ1-5
CDR3aa: CASSFGSNQPQHF
CDR3nt: TGCGCCAGTAGTTTCGGTAGCAATCAGCCCCAGCATTTT

abundance: NA
v_gene: TRBV30
d_gene: TRBD2
j_gene: TRBJ2-1
CDR3aa: CAWRIAGWRGNEQFF
CDR3nt: TGTGCCTGGAGAATAGCGGGATGGAGAGGGAATGAGCAGTTCTTC

abundance: NA
v_gene: TRBV29-1
d_gene: NA
j_gene: TRBJ2-7
CDR3aa: CSVKVSASYEQYF
CDR3nt: TGCAGCGTTAAGGTTAGCGCCTCCTACGAGCAGTACTTC

abundance: NA
v_gene: TRBV18
d_gene: TRBD1
j_gene: TRBJ1-1
CDR3aa: CASSPGGSSTEAFF
CDR3nt: TGTGCCAGCTCCCCAGGGGGCTCGAGCACTGAAGCTTTCTTT

abundance: NA
v_gene: TRBV5-6
d_gene: TRBD2
j_gene: TRBJ2-3
CDR3aa: CASSFYLAGGYTDTQYF
CDR3nt: TGTGCCAGCAGCTTTTATCTAGCGGGGGGATACACAGATACGCAGTATTTT

abundance: NA
v_gene: TRBV5-6
d_gene: NA
j_gene: TRBJ1-3
CDR3aa: CASSLGQVSGNTIYF
CDR3nt: TGTGCCAGCAGCTTGGGACAGGTCTCTGGAAACACCATATATTTT

abundance: NA
v_gene: TRBV9
d_gene: NA
j_gene: TRBJ1-4
CDR3aa: CASSVATESGINEKLFF
CDR3nt: TGTGCCAGCAGCGTAGCAACAGAGTCTGGAATTAATGAAAAACTGTTTTTT

abundance: NA
v_gene: TRBV6-5
d_gene: NA
j_gene: TRBJ2-3
CDR3aa: CASRSYSDTQYF
CDR3nt: TGTGCCAGCAGATCCTATTCAGATACGCAGTATTTT

abundance: NA
v_gene: TRBV7-2
d_gene: TRBD1
j_gene: TRBJ2-7
CDR3aa: CASSSGQGIHYEQYF
CDR3nt: TGTGCCAGCAGCTCGGGACAGGGCATTCACTACGAGCAGTACTTC

abundance: NA
v_gene: TRBV5-1
d_gene: NA
j_gene: TRBJ2-6
CDR3aa: CASSLVAVGTGANVLTF
CDR3nt: TGCGCCAGCAGCTTGGTAGCGGTGGGGACTGGGGCCAACGTCCTGACTTTC

abundance: NA
v_gene: TRBV5-1
d_gene: NA
j_gene: TRBJ2-2
CDR3aa: CASSLSSVTGELFF
CDR3nt: TGCGCCAGCAGCTTGTCTAGCGTCACCGGGGAGCTGTTTTTT

abundance: NA
v_gene: TRBV30
d_gene: TRBD2
j_gene: TRBJ2-1
CDR3aa: CAWRLAGGREQFF
CDR3nt: TGTGCCTGGCGACTAGCGGGAGGACGTGAGCAGTTCTTC

abundance: NA
v_gene: TRBV15
d_gene: NA
j_gene: TRBJ1-5
CDR3aa: CATSRDIRGNSNQPQHF
CDR3nt: TGTGCCACCAGCAGAGATATTCGAGGGAATAGCAATCAGCCCCAGCATTTT

abundance: NA
v_gene: TRBV7-2
d_gene: NA
j_gene: TRBJ2-5
CDR3aa: CASSSEETQYF
CDR3nt: TGTGCCAGCAGCTCGGAAGAGACCCAGTACTTC

abundance: NA
v_gene: TRBV2
d_gene: TRBD1
j_gene: TRBJ1-5
CDR3aa: CASRRGQGAIQPQHF
CDR3nt: TGTGCCAGCAGGAGGGGACAGGGGGCGATTCAGCCCCAGCATTTT

abundance: NA
v_gene: TRBV18
d_gene: NA
j_gene: TRBJ1-1
CDR3aa: CASSPTDLNTEAFF
CDR3nt: TGTGCCAGCTCACCGACAGATTTGAACACTGAAGCTTTCTTT

abundance: NA
v_gene: TRBV4-1
d_gene: NA
j_gene: TRBJ1-5
CDR3aa: CASSHLGGPQHF
CDR3nt: TGCGCCAGCAGCCATTTGGGAGGGCCCCAGCATTTT

abundance: NA
v_gene: TRBV6-5
d_gene: NA
j_gene: TRBJ2-3
CDR3aa: CASSYHIGQGTDTQYF
CDR3nt: TGTGCCAGCAGTTACCACATAGGACAAGGCACAGATACGCAGTATTTT

abundance: NA
v_gene: TRBV7-8
d_gene: TRBD1
j_gene: TRBJ2-2
CDR3aa: CASSTGTGSAGELFF
CDR3nt: TGTGCCAGCAGCACCGGGACAGGGAGTGCCGGGGAGCTGTTTTTT

abundance: NA
v_gene: TRBV7-3
d_gene: NA
j_gene: TRBJ2-6
CDR3aa: CASRSRRGNGANVLTF
CDR3nt: TGTGCCAGCAGGTCCCGCAGGGGCAATGGGGCCAACGTCCTGACTTTC

abundance: NA
v_gene: TRBV6-5
d_gene: TRBD1
j_gene: TRBJ2-7
CDR3aa: CASSSFRQGQLYEQYF
CDR3nt: TGTGCCAGCAGTTCCTTTCGACAGGGTCAACTCTACGAGCAGTACTTC

abundance: NA
v_gene: TRBV11-3
d_gene: TRBD1
j_gene: TRBJ1-3
CDR3aa: CASSRTGGGNTIYF
CDR3nt: TGTGCCAGCAGCCGGACAGGGGGCGGAAACACCATATATTTT

abundance: NA
v_gene: TRBV2
d_gene: TRBD1
j_gene: TRBJ2-4
CDR3aa: CASSEGQERIQYF
CDR3nt: TGTGCCAGCAGCGAGGGACAGGAGCGCATTCAGTACTTC

abundance: NA
v_gene: TRBV7-9
d_gene: TRBD1
j_gene: TRBJ1-2
CDR3aa: CSSSLQGYGYTF
CDR3nt: TGTTCCAGCAGCCTACAGGGGTATGGCTACACCTTC

abundance: NA
v_gene: TRBV5-1
d_gene: NA
j_gene: TRBJ2-5
CDR3aa: CASSFQGRETQYF
CDR3nt: TGCGCCAGCAGCTTTCAGGGTCGGGAGACCCAGTACTTC

abundance: few
v_gene: TRBV5-1
d_gene: NA
j_gene: TRBJ1-5
CDR3aa: CASSLEGGNQPQHF
CDR3nt: TGCGCCAGCAGCCTCGAAGGAGGGAATCAGCCCCAGCATTTT

abundance: NA
v_gene: TRBV30
d_gene: NA
j_gene: TRBJ1-2
CDR3aa: CAWSPIGTGYGYTF
CDR3nt: TGTGCCTGGAGTCCCATCGGGACTGGCTATGGCTACACCTTC

abundance: NA
v_gene: TRBV27
d_gene: TRBD2
j_gene: TRBJ2-7
CDR3aa: CATRSGRRAEQYF
CDR3nt: TGTGCCACCCGATCCGGGAGGCGGGCCGAGCAGTACTTC

abundance: NA
v_gene: TRBV9
d_gene: TRBD2
j_gene: TRBJ2-6
CDR3aa: CASSPTGRRAGANVLTF
CDR3nt: TGTGCCAGCAGCCCCACCGGGAGGAGGGCTGGGGCCAACGTCCTGACTTTC

abundance: NA
v_gene: TRBV9
d_gene: NA
j_gene: TRBJ2-2
CDR3aa: CASSLNVGLLNTGELFF
CDR3nt: TGTGCCAGCAGCTTAAACGTGGGACTCTTGAACACCGGGGAGCTGTTTTTT

abundance: few
v_gene: TRBV6-1
d_gene: NA
j_gene: TRBJ2-3
CDR3aa: CATEALSSTDTQYF
CDR3nt: TGTGCCACCGAAGCTCTCTCTAGCACAGATACGCAGTATTTT

abundance: NA
v_gene: TRBV2
d_gene: NA
j_gene: TRBJ2-2
CDR3aa: CASSLGLSRSTGELFF
CDR3nt: TGTGCCAGCAGTCTAGGACTGTCCCGAAGCACCGGGGAGCTGTTTTTT

abundance: NA
v_gene: TRBV19
d_gene: TRBD1
j_gene: TRBJ1-5
CDR3aa: CASSPGGAYQPQHF
CDR3nt: TGTGCCAGTAGCCCAGGGGGCGCCTATCAGCCCCAGCATTTT

abundance: NA
v_gene: TRBV2
d_gene: TRBD1
j_gene: TRBJ2-7
CDR3aa: CATRGQGAGEQYF
CDR3nt: TGTGCCACCAGAGGACAGGGGGCCGGCGAGCAGTACTTC